The 23 T cell receptor beta chains in this list originate from one sample, sequenced in a study of shared clonotypes between healthy human individuals. Method: immunoSEQ multiplex PCR; TCRdb's copy keeps in-frame clones and lacks some. Counted here are about 580,000 clones, more than 95% occurring once; the ten biggest clones make up less than 0.35%. As defined, naive CD8 cells were CD45RO-negative and positively selected for CCR7, with terminally differentiated effector memory CD45RA+ cells excluded. Sequenced input: naive CD8+ T cells sorted from blood. The receptors were gathered from a man younger than 45 in good health.

The genes are TRBV28 and TRBJ2-7; 9 nucleotides line up with TRBD2. Looked up from germline, CDR1 is MDHEN and CDR2 is SYDVKM. There are 14 residues in the CDR3. V shed 3 bases and J 0 bases; nucleotides not matched to a gene: 0. The CDR3 is CASSLRGGSYEQYF. DNA of the CDR3: TGTGCCAGCAGTTTGCGGGGGGGCTCCTACGAGCAGTACTTC.

The chain carries TRBV7-2 and TRBJ1-2, with a possible D match to TRBD1 (5 bases). The CDR3 is 15 residues long. CDR1 is SGHTA, CDR2 FQGNSA, per germline. Trimming removed 5 bases at V and 5 bases at J, with 18 bases between. The chain's CDR3 is CASSPPGGWGYGYTF. The DNA for the CDR3 is TGTGCCAGCAGCCCACCCGGGGGTTGGGGGTATGGCTACACCTTC.

J is TRBJ2-7 and V is TRBV7-6, with 12 bases lining up with TRBD2. From germline, CDR1 is SGHVS and CDR2 FNYEAQ. This CDR3 is built from 15 residues. Losses at the gene ends were 6 bases for V and 1 base for J; bases not matched to a gene: 4. CDR3 in amino acids: CASSFGLAGSYEQYF. The CDR3 bases are TGTGCCAGCAGTTTCGGACTAGCGGGATCCTACGAGCAGTACTTC.

The chain couples TRBV4-3 to TRBJ2-2, with TRBD1 identical over 7 bases. V lost 5 bases and J lost 0; bases outside the gene matches: 24. This CDR3 has 22 amino acids. Germline values: CDR1 LGHNA, CDR2 YSLEER. The CDR3 bases are TGCGCCAGCAGCTTAGATAACTTCGGGACAGCGGTTTTTTCCGCGAACACCGGGGAGCTGTTTTTT. Translating gives CASSLDNFGTAVFSANTGELFF.

The chain joins TRBV5-6 to TRBJ2-2, with D uncertain. The CDR3 is made up of 12 amino acids. Germline loops: CDR1 SGHDT, CDR2 YYEEEE. Trimming removed 2 bases from V and 6 bases from J, with 5 bases in between. The CDR3 bases are TGTGCCAGCAGCTTTGGGGCCGGGGAGCTGTTTTTT. It translates to CASSFGAGELFF.

The chain is built from TRBV6-1 and TRBJ2-7, with D uncertain. Germline-derived CDR1 and CDR2 are MNHNS and SASEGT. V was cut by 2 bases and J by 1 base, with 9 bases left in between. This CDR3 contains 14 residues. CDR3 DNA sequence: TGTGCCAGCAGTGAATACGCAGGTTCCTACGAGCAGTACTTC. It specifies CASSEYAGSYEQYF.

The chain joins TRBV6-1 to TRBJ2-7; D is uncertain. V was pared by 6 bases and J by 3 bases, with 6 bases between. The CDR3 runs to 11 residues. Germline V gene data show CDR1 as MNHNS and CDR2 as SASEGT. The CDR3 DNA reads TGTGCCAGCAGAAAAGACTACGAGCAGTACTTC. Protein: CASRKDYEQYF.

In the case of this clone: An end of the junction does not agree with germline; a read error may underlie this. J is TRBJ2-2 and V is TRBV2, with TRBD1 identical over 10 bases. Germline V gene lookup returns CDR1 SNHLY and CDR2 FYNNEI. The CDR3 is made up of 15 amino acids. The CDR3: CASREGTGDTGELFF. The CDR3 DNA reads TGTGCCAGCAGAGAAGGGACAGGGGACACCGGGGAGCTGTTTTTT.

The chain has TRBV27 and TRBJ2-7, with D possibly TRBD2 on 5 matching bases. This CDR3 comprises 14 residues. Trimming shortened V by 3 bases and J by 0 bases, and 9 bases separated the two germline ends. The germline V gene has CDR1 MNHEY and CDR2 SMNVEV (reference sequence). In DNA, the CDR3 is TGTGCCAGCAGTTTTATCGGGGACTCCTACGAGCAGTACTTC. Protein: CASSFIGDSYEQYF.

The rearrangement uses TRBV5-1 and TRBJ1-1; D unresolved. Trimming left V 2 bases short and J 1 base short, with 12 bases between. From germline, CDR1 is SGHRS and CDR2 YFSETQ. The length of the CDR3 is 15 residues. CDR3: CASSFNLASNTEAFF. DNA for the CDR3: TGCGCCAGCAGCTTCAACTTAGCCTCGAACACTGAAGCTTTCTTT.

The chain carries TRBV2 and TRBJ1-2, with a weak D call TRBD1 (5 bases). The V gene lost 4 bases and the J gene lost 3 bases, with 15 bases spanning the gap. Germline lookup yields CDR1 SNHLY and CDR2 FYNNEI. The CDR3 runs 15 residues. CDR3 nucleotide sequence: TGTGCCAGCAGTGGGTTGACAGATCTAGACTATGGCTACACCTTC. Residues: CASSGLTDLDYGYTF. Full variable domain (missing parts from reference TRBV2 and TRBJ1-2): EPEVTQTPSHQVTQMGQEVILRCVPISNHLYFYWYRQILGQKVEFLVSFYNNEISEKSEIFDDQFSVERPDGSNFTLKIRSTKLEDSAMYFCASSGLTDLDYGYTFGSGTRLTVV.

V usage is TRBV27 and J usage is TRBJ2-3, with unresolved D. The CDR3 totals 13 residues. Trimming removed 1 base at V and 5 bases at J, with 7 bases between. The germline V gene has CDR1 MNHEY and CDR2 SMNVEV (reference sequence). The CDR3 reads CASSLWVGDTQYF. In DNA form, the CDR3 reads TGTGCCAGCAGTTTATGGGTGGGAGATACGCAGTATTTT.

The chain couples TRBV5-1 to TRBJ2-7; D possibly corresponds to TRBD2 (5 bases). Germline CDR1 is SGHRS and CDR2 is YFSETQ. The CDR3 consists of 15 residues. V lost 0 bases and J lost 1, with 11 bases in between. The CDR3 bases are TGCGCCAGCAGCTTGGGAGCGGTAATTTCCTACGAGCAGTACTTC. The encoded protein is CASSLGAVISYEQYF.

The chain combines TRBV7-9 with TRBJ1-4; D is unresolved. V was shortened by 2 bases and J by 5 bases, with 9 bases between the two germline ends. Germline V CDR1 and CDR2: SEHNR, FQNEAQ (reference sequence). This CDR3 spans 14 amino acids. The CDR3 DNA reads TGTGCCAGCAGCTTATCAAGCCACAATGAAAAACTGTTTTTT. Protein: CASSLSSHNEKLFF.

This CDR3 is CASGVGVYEQYF. The CDR3 coding sequence is TGTGCCAGCGGGGTCGGGGTGTACGAGCAGTACTTC. The chain combines TRBV28 with TRBJ2-7, with D possibly TRBD2 on 5 matching bases. The V gene lost 8 bases and the J gene lost 4 bases, with 12 bases spanning the gap. This CDR3 comprises 12 residues. Germline assignment: CDR1 MDHEN and CDR2 SYDVKM. Full variable domain (remainder filled in from reference TRBV28 and TRBJ2-7): DVKVTQSSRYLVKRTGEKVFLECVQDMDHENMFWYRQDPGLGLRLIYFSYDVKMKEKGDIPEGYSVSREKKERFSLILESASTNQTSMYLCASGVGVYEQYFGPGTRLTVT.

The V gene is TRBV6-1, the J gene TRBJ2-2; TRBD1 matches at 8 bases. The CDR3 spans 15 residues. V gave up 5 bases and J gave up 5 bases; unmatched junction bases: 7. CDR1 is MNHNS, CDR2 SASEGT, per germline. CDR3 coding DNA: TGTGCCAGCAGTCTTTTTCGGGACAGGACCGGGGAGCTGTTTTTT. It encodes CASSLFRDRTGELFF.

V and J are TRBV29-1 and TRBJ2-1, with D tentatively TRBD2 (5 bases). V dropped 4 bases and J dropped 9 bases, with 13 bases sitting between them. The CDR3 totals 12 residues. Germline V gene data show CDR1 as SQVTM and CDR2 as ANQGSEA. This CDR3 reads CSVGHQEVEQFF. CDR3 nucleotides: TGCAGCGTTGGACACCAGGAGGTTGAGCAGTTCTTC.

This chain connects TRBV7-8 to TRBJ2-7; a possible D gene is TRBD2 (6 bases). V shed 3 bases and J shed 5 bases, with 11 bases lying between them. This CDR3 comprises 13 residues. Germline loops: CDR1 SGHVS, CDR2 FQNEAQ. The CDR3 is CASSFGLNHEQYF. The CDR3 DNA follows: TGTGCCAGCAGCTTTGGACTAAATCACGAGCAGTACTTC.

The chain recombines TRBV30 with TRBJ2-7, with TRBD1 as a possible D gene (5 bases). The CDR3 has 15 residues. CDR1 and CDR2 (germline): GTSNPN, SVGIG (reference sequence). Trimming cost V 1 base and J 0 bases, with 13 bases left between them. DNA of the CDR3: TGTGCCTGGAGTGAACCTACAGGATTCTCCTACGAGCAGTACTTC. Translating gives CAWSEPTGFSYEQYF.

The chain combines TRBV7-2 with TRBJ2-5; maybe TRBD1 (5 bases). Deletions cut 5 bases from V and 1 base from J, with 11 bases between. CDR3 length equals 14 residues. CDR1 SGHTA and CDR2 FQGNSA come from the germline V gene. Here the CDR3 DNA reads TGTGCCAGCAGCCTAAGGGGCAGCCAAGAGACCCAGTACTTC. Translating gives CASSLRGSQETQYF.

This CDR3 is CASSVGNYEQYF. CDR3 nucleotides: TGTGCCAGCAGCGTAGGAAACTACGAGCAGTACTTC. The chain is built from TRBV9 and TRBJ2-7; D call uncertain. Germline CDR1 is SGDLS and CDR2 is YYNGEE. This CDR3 is 12 amino acids long. V was trimmed by 0 bases and J by 3 bases, leaving 4 bases between them. Supplemented by reference TRBV9 and TRBJ2-7, the full variable domain reads DSGVTQTPKHLITATGQRVTLRCSPRSGDLSVYWYQQSLDQGLQFLIQYYNGEERAKGNILERFSAQQFPDLHSELNLSSLELGDSALYFCASSVGNYEQYFGPGTRLTVT.

V gene TRBV7-9 combines with J gene TRBJ2-3; no clear D. CDR1 and CDR2 from the germline V gene are SEHNR and FQNEAQ (reference sequence). This CDR3 has 11 residues. V shed 4 bases and J shed 4 bases, with 3 bases lying between them. In nucleotides, the CDR3 is TGTGCCAGCAGCTGGGCAGATACGCAGTATTTT. It specifies CASSWADTQYF.

The chain combines TRBV5-6 with TRBJ2-7; TRBD2 aligns across 9 bases. Germline CDR1 and CDR2: SGHDT and YYEEEE. V gave up 10 bases and J gave up 4 bases; unmatched junction bases: 15. This CDR3 comprises 15 residues. In nucleotides, the CDR3 is TGTGCCCCCCAAGGGTCCCTAGCGGGATGGTACGAGCAGTACTTC. Its translation: CAPQGSLAGWYEQYF.